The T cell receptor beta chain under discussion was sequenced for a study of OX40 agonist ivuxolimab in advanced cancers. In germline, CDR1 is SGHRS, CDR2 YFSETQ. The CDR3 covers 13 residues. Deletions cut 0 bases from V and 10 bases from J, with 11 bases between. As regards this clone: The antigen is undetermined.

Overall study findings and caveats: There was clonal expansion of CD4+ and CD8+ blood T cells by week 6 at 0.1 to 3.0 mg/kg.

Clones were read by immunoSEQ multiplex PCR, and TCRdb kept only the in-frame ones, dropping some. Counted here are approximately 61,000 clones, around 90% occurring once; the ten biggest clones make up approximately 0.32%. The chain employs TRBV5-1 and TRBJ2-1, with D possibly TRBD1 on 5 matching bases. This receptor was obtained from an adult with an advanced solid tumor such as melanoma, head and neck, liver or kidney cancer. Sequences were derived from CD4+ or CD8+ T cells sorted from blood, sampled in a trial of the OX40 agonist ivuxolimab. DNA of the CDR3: TGCGCCAGCAGCTTGGACGTGGGGCGGGAGCAGTTCTTC. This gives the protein CASSLDVGREQFF. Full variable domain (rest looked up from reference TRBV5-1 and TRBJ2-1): KAGVTQTPRYLIKTRGQQVTLSCSPISGHRSVSWYQQTPGQGLQFLFEYFSETQRNKGNFPGRFSGRQFSNSRSEMNVSTLELGDSALYLCASSLDVGREQFFGPGTRLTVL.